Below, one T cell receptor beta chain is given with its context. Its antigen remains unknown. CDR1 and CDR2 (germline): SGHRS, YFSETQ. CDR3 length: 15 amino acids. Trimming stripped 0 bases from V and 5 bases from J, with 11 bases between. These data come from a study of T cell responses to AZD1222 COVID-19 vaccine. Repertoires were generated with immunoSEQ multiplex PCR, while TCRdb's copy carries only in-frame clones and drops some. This table has tens of thousands of clones, roughly 86% appearing once. Study-wide results and caveats: Among the donors, most were white British and more were female, and clonal diversity was possibly underestimated.

The V call is TRBV5-1, the J call TRBJ1-4; unclear D gene. Material: peripheral blood, obtained on day 0 of AZD1222 vaccination. The receptor was isolated from an adult in good health. The CDR3 coding sequence is TGCGCCAGCAGCTTGGGACTGGGCGCGAATGAAAAACTGTTTTTT. It specifies CASSLGLGANEKLFF.